Below, 31 T cell receptor beta chains from the same sample are listed, as sequenced in a study of regulatory T cells in long-lasting Graves disease. With iRepertoire HTBI primers and Arm-PCR of CDR3 regions, TCR beta libraries were built. MiXCR, applied by TCRdb to the multiplex PCR reads, yields one record per CDR3 protein. The data contain 410,000 or so distinct CDR3 sequences, 15% of them singletons. The time point denotes: newly diagnosed GD, antithyroid drugs for less than 3 months. There was RNA extracted from PBMCs, and the TCR library was made from it. These data also formed part of another study, on T cells in Graves' hyperthyroidism and ophthalmopathy.

The sample here was peripheral blood mononuclear cells (PBMCs), taken at new diagnosis, from a patient treated with antithyroid drugs. Every receptor here comes from a woman between 25 and 40 years old with Graves disease.

This clonotype was counted between two and nine times. The chain employs TRBV10-1 and TRBJ2-7; either TRBD1 or TRBD2 may fit D (5 bases each). Trimming removed 4 bases from V and 6 bases from J, with 16 bases in between. The CDR3 extends over 14 amino acids. The germline CDR1 and CDR2 sequences are WNHNN and SYGVQD (reference sequence). The CDR3 nucleotides are TGCGCCAGCAGTGCGCTTGGGGGAACGGGCGAGCAGTACTTC. Its translation: CASSALGGTGEQYF.

This clonotype was seen more than once but under ten times. This chain uses TRBV6-1 with TRBJ1-5, with D possibly matching TRBD1 (6 bases). Trimming removed 1 base at V and 5 bases at J, with 6 bases between. Germline V gene sequence: CDR1 MNHNS, CDR2 SASEGT. The CDR3 consists of 13 residues. In DNA form, the CDR3 reads TGTGCCAGCAGTGAAGGGACAGATCAGCCCCAGCATTTT. This sequence encodes CASSEGTDQPQHF.

Only a few counts were recorded for this clonotype. The chain joins TRBV19 to TRBJ2-5; maybe TRBD1 (6 bases). V lost 6 bases to trimming and J lost 3 bases, with 11 bases between them. This CDR3 is 13 amino acids long. Germline assignment: CDR1 LNHDA and CDR2 SQIVND (reference sequence). CDR3 protein: CASRGTRKETQYF. The CDR3, as DNA: TGTGCCAGTAGAGGGACACGAAAAGAGACCCAGTACTTC. Filled out from reference TRBV19 and TRBJ2-5, the complete variable domain reads DGGITQSPKYLFRKEGQNVTLSCEQNLNHDAMYWYRQDPGQGLRLIYYSQIVNDFQKGDIAEGYSVSREKKESFPLTVTSAQKNPTAFYLCASRGTRKETQYFGPGTRLLVL.

This clonotype was observed at least ten times. The rearrangement links TRBV12-5 to TRBJ2-1; no clear D gene. The CDR3 sequence is 11 residues long. V was clipped by 3 bases and J by 11 bases, with 8 bases between them. Germline-derived CDR1 and CDR2 are LGHNT and FRNRAP. The CDR3 protein is CASGLGLQQFF. The CDR3 DNA follows: TGTGCTAGTGGTTTAGGGCTCCAGCAGTTCTTC. Complete variable domain (other parts from reference TRBV12-5 and TRBJ2-1): DARVTQTPRHKVTEMGQEVTMRCQPILGHNTVFWYRQTMMQGLELLAYFRNRAPLDDSGMPKDRFSAEMPDATLATLKIQPSEPRDSAVYFCASGLGLQQFFGPGTRLTVL.

Concerning this clonotype: This may come from a read error, since a much larger clone is one base off. This chain connects TRBV3-1 to TRBJ2-3; D perhaps matches TRBD2 (5 bases). Trimming pared 4 bases from V and 2 bases from J, leaving 22 bases between. Germline values: CDR1 LGHDT, CDR2 YNNKEL (reference sequence). CDR3 length equals 18 residues. The CDR3 spells CASSPPVARWSPTDTQYF. DNA for the CDR3: TGTGCCAGCAGCCCCCCGGTAGCGAGATGGAGCCCCACAGATACGCAGTATTTT.

At least ten counts were recorded for this clonotype. The chain carries TRBV27 and TRBJ2-7, with 7 bases that match TRBD1. CDR3 size: 17 residues. V lost 5 bases, J lost 4 bases, and 17 bases stayed unmatched. The V gene's germline CDR1 is MNHEY and CDR2 SMNVEV (reference sequence). The CDR3: CASSRDLPGQNPYEQYF. The CDR3 bases are TGTGCCAGCAGTCGTGACCTCCCGGGACAGAATCCTTACGAGCAGTACTTC.

This clonotype was seen ten or more times. This chain connects TRBV7-9 to TRBJ2-7, with 13 bases aligning to TRBD2. The CDR3 covers 17 residues. Germline lookup yields CDR1 SEHNR and CDR2 FQNEAQ (reference sequence). Trimming at V came to 4 bases and at J to 5 bases, leaving 11 bases not matched to a gene. The CDR3: CASSSIPGLAGHDEQYF. The CDR3 DNA follows: TGTGCCAGCAGCTCCATTCCGGGACTAGCGGGACACGACGAGCAGTACTTC.

A few counts support this clonotype. The chain is built from TRBV30 and TRBJ2-3, with D possibly TRBD1 on 6 matching bases. Germline V gene lookup returns CDR1 GTSNPN and CDR2 SVGIG (reference sequence). V lost 2 bases to trimming and J lost 3 bases, with 15 bases between them. The CDR3 has 15 residues. For the CDR3, the DNA is TGTGCCTGGAGTCTCGAACAGGGTTGGACAGATACGCAGTATTTT. It is translated as CAWSLEQGWTDTQYF.

This clonotype turned up a few times. This sequence joins TRBV10-1 and TRBJ1-1; D unclear. This CDR3 spans 14 amino acids. Trimming took off 4 bases at V and 0 bases at J, with 9 bases between the two ends. The V gene's germline CDR1 is WNHNN and CDR2 SYGVQD (reference sequence). CDR3 in DNA: TGCGCCAGCAGTGCTTATGTCATGAACACTGAAGCTTTCTTT. Its translation: CASSAYVMNTEAFF.

Many counts were recorded for this clonotype. This CDR3 reads CASSLTGQWNTEAFF. The CDR3 nucleotides are TGCGCCAGCAGCTTGACAGGTCAATGGAACACTGAAGCTTTCTTT. The chain has TRBV5-1 and TRBJ1-1; possible D gene TRBD1, 5 bases. The CDR3 is made up of 15 amino acids. The V end lost 1 base, the J end lost 1 base, and 11 bases lay between the germline ends. The germline V gene encodes CDR1 SGHRS and CDR2 YFSETQ.

This clonotype was seen repeatedly, ten times or more. The V gene is TRBV2, the J gene TRBJ2-7; D gene ambiguous. Germline V gene data show CDR1 as SNHLY and CDR2 as FYNNEI. The CDR3 is 12 residues long. V lost 6 bases and J lost 2, with 8 bases in between. CDR3: CASRGFTYEQYF. For the CDR3, the DNA is TGTGCCAGCAGGGGGTTTACCTACGAGCAGTACTTC.

The chain recombines TRBV5-1 with TRBJ1-1; D is uncertain. CDR3 size: 13 residues. The ends were cut back, 4 bases at V and 1 base at J, with 8 bases in the middle. Germline V gene lookup returns CDR1 SGHRS and CDR2 YFSETQ. In nucleotides, the CDR3 is TGCGCCAGCAGCCCCTTTCAGAACACTGAAGCTTTCTTT. Residues: CASSPFQNTEAFF.

This sequence joins TRBV13 and TRBJ2-7; 8 positions match TRBD2. The length of the CDR3 is 15 residues. Germline CDR1 PRHDT, CDR2 FYEKMQ (reference sequence). The J segment lost 4 bases and the V segment lost 4 bases, leaving 9 bases of the junction unmatched. The CDR3 coding sequence is TGTGCCAGCAGCTCCGCGGGACTAGGAAATTACGAGCAGTACTTC. Its protein is CASSSAGLGNYEQYF.

This clonotype has at least ten counts. The chain's CDR3 is CAWSVEPSNQPQHF. DNA of the CDR3: TGTGCCTGGAGTGTAGAGCCTAGCAATCAGCCCCAGCATTTT. The chain couples TRBV30 to TRBJ1-5; D is uncertain. Trimming left V 0 bases short and J 0 bases short, with 6 bases between. The germline gives CDR1 GTSNPN, CDR2 SVGIG (reference sequence). The CDR3 covers 14 residues.

This clonotype was seen at least ten times. This chain uses TRBV7-3 with TRBJ2-1, with TRBD2 matching 13 bases. The CDR3 is 15 amino acids. The germline V gene has CDR1 SGHTA and CDR2 FQGTGA. Trimming took 6 bases from V and 8 from J; bases not matched to a gene: 7. The CDR3 DNA follows: TGTGCCAGCAGACTACTAGCGGGAGGGCGCGATGAGCAGTTCTTC. This encodes CASRLLAGGRDEQFF.

The V and J genes are TRBV7-9 and TRBJ2-7, with D maybe TRBD1 (5 bases). The CDR3 spans 16 residues. Germline V gene lookup returns CDR1 SEHNR and CDR2 FQNEAQ (reference sequence). V lost 5 bases and J 3 bases, leaving 20 bases between the germline ends. CDR3 loop: CASSRVGLGQGYEQYF. CDR3 DNA sequence: TGTGCCAGCAGCCGTGTGGGATTGGGCCAGGGCTACGAGCAGTACTTC.

This clonotype was detected only a few times. This chain connects TRBV20-1 to TRBJ2-7; no reliable D call. Germline V gene sequence: CDR1 DFQATT, CDR2 SNEGSKA (reference sequence). Trimming pared 6 bases from V and 5 bases from J, leaving 11 bases between. The CDR3 runs 11 residues. The CDR3 sequence is CSAPRPHEQYF. CDR3 nucleotides: TGCAGTGCCCCGAGGCCCCACGAGCAGTACTTC.

This clonotype was observed many times. The genes are TRBV5-4 and TRBJ2-1, with 9 bases matching TRBD2. V gave up 0 bases and J gave up 8 bases; unmatched junction bases: 12. Germline V lookup: CDR1 SGHNT, CDR2 YYREEE (reference sequence). This CDR3 contains 17 residues. This chain's CDR3 is CASSLETLAGVVYEQFF. As DNA, the CDR3 is TGTGCCAGCAGCTTGGAAACCTTAGCGGGAGTCGTGTATGAGCAGTTCTTC. Based on the CDR3 plus reference TRBV5-4 and TRBJ2-1, the full variable domain is ETGVTQSPTHLIKTRGQQVTLRCSSQSGHNTVSWYQQALGQGPQFIFQYYREEENGRGNFPPRFSGLQFPNYSSELNVNALELDDSALYLCASSLETLAGVVYEQFFGPGTRLTVL.

The J gene is TRBJ1-1, the V gene TRBV6-1; no clear D. Deletions cut 6 bases from V and 1 base from J, with 9 bases between. Germline loops: CDR1 MNHNS, CDR2 SASEGT. The CDR3 is 13 amino acids. CDR3 loop: CASRLRGNTEAFF. CDR3 in DNA: TGTGCCAGCAGGCTCCGGGGGAACACTGAAGCTTTCTTT.

This rearrangement joins TRBV12-3 or TRBV12-4 to TRBJ2-5; D possibly corresponds to TRBD2 (6 bases). This CDR3 spans 17 amino acids. Trimming stripped 1 base from V and 1 base from J, with 16 bases between. The CDR3 here is CASSLGLSASVQETQYF. In DNA form, the CDR3 reads TGTGCCAGCAGTTTAGGCCTTTCCGCTAGCGTCCAAGAGACCCAGTACTTC.

This clonotype showed up many times. The chain couples TRBV2 to TRBJ2-5; possibly TRBD2 for D (6 bases). The CDR3 contains 15 residues. V was clipped by 2 bases and J by 3 bases, with 13 bases between them. Per germline, CDR1 SNHLY and CDR2 FYNNEI. CDR3 residues: CASSETSSLEETQYF. CDR3 bases: TGTGCCAGCAGTGAAACTAGCTCCTTAGAAGAGACCCAGTACTTC.

This clonotype was seen repeatedly, ten times or more. The gene calls are TRBV9 and TRBJ2-7, with D possibly being TRBD2 (5 bases). The germline V gene has CDR1 SGDLS and CDR2 YYNGEE. This CDR3 is 16 amino acids long. V was clipped by 2 bases and J by 3 bases, with 18 bases between them. For the CDR3, the DNA is TGTGCCAGCAGCGTCTCCCCCAGCGGCGGGCACTACGAGCAGTACTTC. Translation: CASSVSPSGGHYEQYF. Using reference TRBV9 and TRBJ2-7 for the parts outside the CDR3, the full variable domain is DSGVTQTPKHLITATGQRVTLRCSPRSGDLSVYWYQQSLDQGLQFLIQYYNGEERAKGNILERFSAQQFPDLHSELNLSSLELGDSALYFCASSVSPSGGHYEQYFGPGTRLTVT.

The table lists this clonotype with many counts. The V gene is TRBV5-1, the J gene TRBJ2-5; 7 bases align to TRBD2. Germline V gene sequence: CDR1 SGHRS, CDR2 YFSETQ. The CDR3 covers 14 residues. V was clipped by 0 bases and J by 5 bases; unmatched bases: 4. The CDR3 coding sequence is TGCGCCAGCAGCTTGGAGACTAGCTGGGAGACCCAGTACTTC. It translates to CASSLETSWETQYF.

This clonotype has a count of ten or more. V gene TRBV12-3 or TRBV12-4 combines with J gene TRBJ1-2; no clear D. The CDR3 sequence is 13 residues long. Trimming cost V 1 base and J 2 bases, with 5 bases left between them. This CDR3 reads CASSLEDNYGYTF. DNA for the CDR3: TGTGCCAGCAGTTTAGAGGACAACTATGGCTACACCTTC.

A few counts support this clonotype. The chain is built from TRBV29-1 and TRBJ1-2; 7 nucleotides agree with TRBD1. With V trimmed by 1 base and J by 4 bases, 3 bases remained unmatched. Germline V gene sequence: CDR1 SQVTM, CDR2 ANQGSEA. The CDR3 is 13 residues long. The CDR3 spells CSVEGGQSYGYTF. The CDR3 bases are TGCAGCGTTGAAGGGGGACAGAGCTATGGCTACACCTTC.

The chain uses TRBV5-5 and TRBJ1-4; D unclear. The CDR3 is made up of 13 amino acids. Trimming removed 4 bases from V and 7 bases from J, with 11 bases in between. Looked up from germline, CDR1 is SGHKS and CDR2 is YYEKEE (reference sequence). In nucleotides, the CDR3 is TGTGCCAGCAGCCCCGTGGTGGGTGAAAAACTGTTTTTT. It codes for CASSPVVGEKLFF. The full variable domain, its missing parts supplied by reference TRBV5-5 and TRBJ1-4, is DAGVTQSPTHLIKTRGQQVTLRCSPISGHKSVSWYQQVLGQGPQFIFQYYEKEERGRGNFPDRFSARQFPNYSSELNVNALLLGDSALYLCASSPVVGEKLFFGSGTQLSVL.

Of note for this clonotype: This could be a read error, since a much larger clone is one nucleotide away. The chain employs TRBV6-1 and TRBJ2-1; TRBD2 agrees at 9 bases. Trimming at V came to 1 base and at J to 5 bases, leaving 3 bases not matched to a gene. Germline lookup yields CDR1 MNHNS and CDR2 SASEGT. This CDR3 is built from 15 residues. The CDR3 DNA sequence: TGTGCCAGCAGTGAAGGACTAGCGGAGGACAATGAGCAGTTCTTC. Translation: CASSEGLAEDNEQFF.

This clonotype was recorded many times. The chain employs TRBV11-2 and TRBJ2-1; TRBD1 might be the D (6 bases). The CDR3 is 15 amino acids. Trimming cost V 5 bases and J 1 base, with 12 bases left between them. Germline-derived CDR1 and CDR2 are SGHAT and FQNNGV. The CDR3 here is CASSRTGKSYNEQFF. DNA for the CDR3: TGTGCCAGCAGCCGAACAGGGAAATCCTACAATGAGCAGTTCTTC.

In this sample, this clonotype turned up many times. The gene calls are TRBV27 and TRBJ2-5; 9 positions agree with TRBD1. The CDR3 length is 13 residues. The J segment lost 5 bases and the V segment lost 5 bases, leaving 3 bases of the junction unmatched. Per the germline V gene, CDR1 is MNHEY and CDR2 is SMNVEV (reference sequence). CDR3 DNA: TGTGCCAGCAGTCACGGACAGGGGGAGACCCAGTACTTC. Residues: CASSHGQGETQYF.

Regarding this clonotype: One base separates it from a far larger clone, so it is likely a read error. The chain is built from TRBV7-9 and TRBJ2-3; weak D call: TRBD1 (5 bases). The J call is in doubt because the DNA end fits TRBJ2-7 better. This CDR3 comprises 12 residues. Germline lookup yields CDR1 SEHNR and CDR2 FQNEAQ (reference sequence). CDR3 sequence reads: CASSGRAYEQYF. The CDR3 coding sequence is TGTGCCAGCAGTGGCAGGGCCTACGAGCAGTACTTC.

This clonotype was detected a few times. The chain is built from TRBV20-1 and TRBJ1-6; TRBD1 aligns across 8 bases. The CDR3 spans 17 residues. V dropped 1 base and J dropped 8; count of bases not matched to a gene: 13. The germline gives CDR1 DFQATT, CDR2 SNEGSKA (reference sequence). Here the CDR3 DNA reads TGCAGTGCTAGAGGGAGGCCGCTCGACAGGGGTGATTCACCCCTCCACTTT. Amino acid sequence: CSARGRPLDRGDSPLHF.